These 8 T cell receptor beta chains came from one sample sequenced in a study of T cell responses to AZD1222 COVID-19 vaccine. TCRdb keeps only in-frame clones here, not all; method: immunoSEQ multiplex PCR. The data hold about 200,000 clones, with 85% to 95% observed a single time. The specimen comprised peripheral blood, sampled on day 0 of MenACWY control vaccination. The receptors derive from an adult in good health.

This chain uses TRBV12-3 or TRBV12-4 with TRBJ1-1, with TRBD1 identical over 8 bases. The junction had 5 bases not matched to a gene; V was cut back by 7 bases and J by 7 bases. The CDR3 sequence is 12 residues long. In nucleotides, the CDR3 is TGTGCCAGCACTTTCGGGACAGGTGAAGCTTTCTTT. Residues: CASTFGTGEAFF.

This chain uses TRBV7-2 with TRBJ1-3, with D tentatively TRBD1 (6 bases). The V end lost 5 bases, the J end lost 4 bases, and 18 bases lay between the germline ends. There are 16 residues in the CDR3. Germline lookup yields CDR1 SGHTA and CDR2 FQGNSA. The CDR3 DNA reads TGTGCCAGCAGCCAAAACCCCAACAGGGCCGGAAACACCATATATTTT. This sequence encodes CASSQNPNRAGNTIYF.

CDR3 DNA: TGTGCCACCAGCGGCGTTACCAACCAGCCCCAGCATTTT. It is translated as CATSGVTNQPQHF. The rearrangement uses TRBV15 and TRBJ1-5; no firm D call. Germline values: CDR1 LNHNV, CDR2 YYDKDF (reference sequence). Trimming removed 5 bases from V and 7 bases from J, with 12 bases in between. This CDR3 is 13 amino acids long.

The chain is built from TRBV6-4 and TRBJ1-1, with D maybe TRBD1 (6 bases). This CDR3 spans 14 amino acids. V was pared by 7 bases and J by 4 bases, with 16 bases between. Looked up from germline, CDR1 is MRHNA and CDR2 is SNTAGT. Here the CDR3 DNA reads TGTGCCAGCAAAGAACAGGGAAGGGGCACTGAAGCTTTCTTT. This encodes CASKEQGRGTEAFF.

The chain combines TRBV9 with TRBJ1-2; D gene ambiguous. Germline CDR1 SGDLS, CDR2 YYNGEE. Trimming took 2 bases from V and 6 from J, leaving 17 bases between them. This CDR3 is built from 15 residues. The CDR3, as DNA: TGTGCCAGCAGCGTGGGAGCTCTCGGGGTTAATGGCTACACCTTC. This encodes CASSVGALGVNGYTF.

V usage is TRBV7-2 and J usage is TRBJ1-2, with 8 bases fitting TRBD1. The germline gives CDR1 SGHTA, CDR2 FQGNSA. With 5 bases clipped from V and 5 bases from J, the junction kept 10 bases outside the gene matches. This CDR3 spans 15 amino acids. In DNA form, the CDR3 reads TGTGCCAGCAGCCCGAGACAGGGGTCCAAATATGGCTACACCTTC. Translation gives CASSPRQGSKYGYTF.

The chain has TRBV7-8 and TRBJ2-7, with 9 nucleotides matching TRBD1. The CDR3 is 17 residues long. V lost 0 bases and J lost 1; bases outside the gene matches: 7. Looked up from germline, CDR1 is SGHVS and CDR2 is FQNEAQ. The CDR3: CASSLANPGQGSYEQYF. DNA of the CDR3: TGTGCCAGCAGCTTAGCCAATCCGGGACAGGGATCCTACGAGCAGTACTTC.

This chain joins TRBV4-3 and TRBJ1-2; no firm D call. This CDR3 contains 13 residues. Germline-derived CDR1 and CDR2 are LGHNA and YSLEER. V was shortened by 0 bases and J by 8 bases, with 10 bases between the two germline ends. The CDR3 is CASSQDRVRGYTF. CDR3 nucleotides: TGCGCCAGCAGCCAAGATAGAGTGCGAGGCTACACCTTC.